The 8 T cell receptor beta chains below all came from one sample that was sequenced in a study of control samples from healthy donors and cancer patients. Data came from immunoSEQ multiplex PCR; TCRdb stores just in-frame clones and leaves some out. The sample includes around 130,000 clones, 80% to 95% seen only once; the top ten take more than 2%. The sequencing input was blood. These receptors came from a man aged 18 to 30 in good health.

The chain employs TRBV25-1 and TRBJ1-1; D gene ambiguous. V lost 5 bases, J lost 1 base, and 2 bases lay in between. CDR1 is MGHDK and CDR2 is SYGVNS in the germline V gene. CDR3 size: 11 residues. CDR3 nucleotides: TGTGCCAGCAGTCCGAACACTGAAGCTTTCTTT. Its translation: CASSPNTEAFF.

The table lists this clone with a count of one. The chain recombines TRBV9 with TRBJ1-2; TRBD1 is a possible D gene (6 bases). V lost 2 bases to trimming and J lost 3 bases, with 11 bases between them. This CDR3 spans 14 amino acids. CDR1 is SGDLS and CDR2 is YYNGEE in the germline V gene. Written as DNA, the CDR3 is TGTGCCAGCAGCGTCCGGGACAAGGACTATGGCTACACCTTC. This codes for CASSVRDKDYGYTF.

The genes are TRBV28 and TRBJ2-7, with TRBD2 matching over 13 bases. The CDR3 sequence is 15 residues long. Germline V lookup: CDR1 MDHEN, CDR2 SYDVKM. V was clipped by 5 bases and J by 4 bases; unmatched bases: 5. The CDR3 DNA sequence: TGTGCCAGCAGTCTAGGACTAGCGGGGGTTTACGAGCAGTACTTC. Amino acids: CASSLGLAGVYEQYF.

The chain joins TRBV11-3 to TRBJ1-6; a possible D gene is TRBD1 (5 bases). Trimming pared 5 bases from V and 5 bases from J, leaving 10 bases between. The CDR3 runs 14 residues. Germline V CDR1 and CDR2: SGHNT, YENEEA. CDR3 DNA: TGTGCCAGCAGCGCCAGGGCTGATAATTCACCCCTCCACTTT. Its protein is CASSARADNSPLHF.

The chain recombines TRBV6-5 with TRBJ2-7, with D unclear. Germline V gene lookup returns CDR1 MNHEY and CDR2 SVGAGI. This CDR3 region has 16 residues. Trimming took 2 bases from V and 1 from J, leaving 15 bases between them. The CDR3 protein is CASSYRLFRVSYEQYV. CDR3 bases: TGTGCCAGCAGTTACAGGTTGTTTAGGGTGTCCTACGAGCAGTACGTC.

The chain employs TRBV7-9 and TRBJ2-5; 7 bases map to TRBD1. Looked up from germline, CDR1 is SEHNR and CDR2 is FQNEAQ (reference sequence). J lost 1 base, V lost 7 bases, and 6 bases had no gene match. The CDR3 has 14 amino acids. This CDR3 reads CASTSGTAQETQYF. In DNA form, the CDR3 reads TGTGCCAGCACTTCCGGGACAGCCCAAGAGACCCAGTACTTC.

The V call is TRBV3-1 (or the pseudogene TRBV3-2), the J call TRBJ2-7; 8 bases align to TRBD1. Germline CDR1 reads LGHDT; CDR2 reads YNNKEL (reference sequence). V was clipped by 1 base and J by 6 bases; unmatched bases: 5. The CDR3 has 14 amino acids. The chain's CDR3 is CASSQGGGTGEQYF. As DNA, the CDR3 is TGTGCCAGCAGCCAAGGAGGGGGGACAGGCGAGCAGTACTTC.

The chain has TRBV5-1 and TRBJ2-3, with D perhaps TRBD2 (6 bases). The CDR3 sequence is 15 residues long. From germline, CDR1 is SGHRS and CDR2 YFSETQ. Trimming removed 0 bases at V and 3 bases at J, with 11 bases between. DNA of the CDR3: TGCGCCAGCAGCTTGGCGCGGGGAGGAACAGATACGCAGTATTTT. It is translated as CASSLARGGTDTQYF.